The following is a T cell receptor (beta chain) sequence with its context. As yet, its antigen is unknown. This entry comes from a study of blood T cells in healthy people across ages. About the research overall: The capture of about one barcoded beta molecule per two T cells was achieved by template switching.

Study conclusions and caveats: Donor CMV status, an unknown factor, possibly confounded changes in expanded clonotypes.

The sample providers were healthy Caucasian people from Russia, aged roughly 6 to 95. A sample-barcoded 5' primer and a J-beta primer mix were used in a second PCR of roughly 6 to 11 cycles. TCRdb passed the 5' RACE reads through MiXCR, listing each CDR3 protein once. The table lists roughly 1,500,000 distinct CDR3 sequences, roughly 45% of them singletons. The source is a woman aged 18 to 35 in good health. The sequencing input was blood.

The CDR3 reads CASSQAPGLIDEQYF. In nucleotides, the CDR3 is TGTGCCAGCAGCCAGGCACCAGGGCTCATCGACGAGCAGTACTTC. The chain links TRBV3-1 to TRBJ2-7, with D perhaps TRBD1 (5 bases). Germline V gene data show CDR1 as LGHDT and CDR2 as YNNKEL (reference sequence). V lost 3 bases and J 5 bases, leaving 17 bases between the germline ends. The CDR3 runs 15 residues.